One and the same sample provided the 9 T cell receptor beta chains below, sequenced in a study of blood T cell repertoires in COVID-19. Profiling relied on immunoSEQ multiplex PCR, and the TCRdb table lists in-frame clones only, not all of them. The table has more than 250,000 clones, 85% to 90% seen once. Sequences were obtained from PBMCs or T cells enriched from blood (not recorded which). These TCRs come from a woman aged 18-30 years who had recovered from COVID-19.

The CDR3 DNA reads as TGTGCCAGTACAGCGGGAGCGAACTCCTACGAGCAGTACTTC. This encodes CASTAGANSYEQYF. This chain uses TRBV19 with TRBJ2-7; 8 nucleotides agree with TRBD2. J lost 0 bases, V lost 7 bases, and 5 bases had no gene match. The CDR3 has 14 residues. Germline-derived CDR1 and CDR2 are LNHDA and SQIVND (reference sequence). The variable domain in full, with the rest retrieved from reference TRBV19 and TRBJ2-7, is DGGITQSPKYLFRKEGQNVTLSCEQNLNHDAMYWYRQDPGQGLRLIYYSQIVNDFQKGDIAEGYSVSREKKESFPLTVTSAQKNPTAFYLCASTAGANSYEQYFGPGTRLTVT.

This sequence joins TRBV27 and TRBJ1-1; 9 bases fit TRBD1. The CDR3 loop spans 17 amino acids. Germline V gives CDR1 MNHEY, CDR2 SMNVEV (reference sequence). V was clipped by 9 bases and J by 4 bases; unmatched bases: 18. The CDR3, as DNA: TGTGCCAGTCGGGCAAAGACACTGAACAGGGGGCCCACTGAAGCTTTCTTT. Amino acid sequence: CASRAKTLNRGPTEAFF.

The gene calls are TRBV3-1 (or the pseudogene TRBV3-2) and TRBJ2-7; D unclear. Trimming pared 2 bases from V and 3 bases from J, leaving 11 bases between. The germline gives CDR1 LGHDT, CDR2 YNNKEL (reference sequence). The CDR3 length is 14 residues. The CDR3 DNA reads TGTGCCAGCAGCCAAACATTGGGCAGCTACGAGCAGTACTTC. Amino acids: CASSQTLGSYEQYF.

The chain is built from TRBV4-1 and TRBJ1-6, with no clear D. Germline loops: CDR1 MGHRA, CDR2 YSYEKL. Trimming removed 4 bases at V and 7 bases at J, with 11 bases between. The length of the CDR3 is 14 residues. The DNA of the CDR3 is TGCGCCAGCAGCCGAGGAGGCGGCAATTCACCCCTCCACTTT. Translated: CASSRGGGNSPLHF.

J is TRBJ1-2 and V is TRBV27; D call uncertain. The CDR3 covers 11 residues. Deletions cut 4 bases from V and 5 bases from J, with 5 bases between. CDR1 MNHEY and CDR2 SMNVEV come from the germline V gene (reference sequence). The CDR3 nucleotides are TGTGCCAGCAGTTCCGGTTATGGCTACACCTTC. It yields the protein CASSSGYGYTF.

The CDR3 nucleotides are TGTGCCAGCAGCCCGGGGGGTAGCGGGGCCTCCTACGAGCAGTACTTC. Protein: CASSPGGSGASYEQYF. This sequence joins TRBV7-3 and TRBJ2-7; 8 bases align to TRBD2. The V and J ends lost 5 bases and 0 bases, in that order; junction bases with no gene match: 9. Germline V CDR1 and CDR2: SGHTA, FQGTGA. The CDR3 loop spans 16 amino acids.

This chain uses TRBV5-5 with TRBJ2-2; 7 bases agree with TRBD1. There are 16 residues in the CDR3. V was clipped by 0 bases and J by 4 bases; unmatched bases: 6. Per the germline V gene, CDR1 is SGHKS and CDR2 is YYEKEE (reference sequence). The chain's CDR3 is CASSLEAGGFTGELFF. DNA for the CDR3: TGTGCCAGCAGCTTGGAAGCAGGGGGATTCACCGGGGAGCTGTTTTTT. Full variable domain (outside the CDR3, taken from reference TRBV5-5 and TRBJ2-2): DAGVTQSPTHLIKTRGQQVTLRCSPISGHKSVSWYQQVLGQGPQFIFQYYEKEERGRGNFPDRFSARQFPNYSSELNVNALLLGDSALYLCASSLEAGGFTGELFFGEGSRLTVL.

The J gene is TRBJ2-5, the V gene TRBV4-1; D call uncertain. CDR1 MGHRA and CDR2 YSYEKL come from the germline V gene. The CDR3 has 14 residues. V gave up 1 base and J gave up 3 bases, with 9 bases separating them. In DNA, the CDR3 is TGCGCCAGCAGCCAAGTCGGGTCCAAAGAGACCCAGTACTTC. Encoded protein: CASSQVGSKETQYF.

The CDR3 region is CASTKGGGGNYGYTF. CDR3 in DNA: TGTGCCAGCACCAAAGGCGGGGGAGGGAACTATGGCTACACCTTC. The chain links TRBV6-6 to TRBJ1-2, with D possibly matching TRBD1 (5 bases). This CDR3 spans 15 amino acids. V was pared by 7 bases and J by 2 bases, with 17 bases between. CDR1 is MNHNY, CDR2 SVGAGI, per germline (reference sequence).